In this sample, the clone carrying this T cell receptor beta chain turned up a few times. How the authors handled the data: How many nucleated cells were present was estimated from reference gene primer amplification. Assay used: immunoSEQ multiplex PCR; TCRdb lists only in-frame clones, some missing. That table is the source of V, J and clone size, and D and trimming were worked out from the DNA. The sample lists about 290,000 clones, roughly 80% occurring once. The data were obtained in a study of blood T cell repertoires in COVID-19. In germline, CDR1 is SGHTS, CDR2 YDEGEE. CDR3 size: 14 residues. V shed 1 base and J shed 1 base, with 8 bases lying between them.

The receptor's source is a woman aged 45-65 years with active or convalescent COVID-19. The sample taken for sequencing was peripheral blood. The rearrangement joins TRBV5-8 to TRBJ1-1; D is unclear. The CDR3 region is CASSLTAGNTEAFF. The CDR3 nucleotides are TGTGCCAGCAGCTTGACGGCAGGGAACACTGAAGCTTTCTTT. The full variable domain, with the rest looked up from reference TRBV5-8 and TRBJ1-1, is EAGVTQSPTHLIKTRGQQATLRCSPISGHTSVYWYQQALGLGLQFLLWYDEGEERNRGNFPPRFSGRQFPNYSSELNVNALELEDSALYLCASSLTAGNTEAFFGQGTRLTVV.